This note documents a single T cell receptor (beta chain) sequence. Its antigen is not known. Before sequencing, viral peptide pools were used by the ViraFEST assay to expand antigen-specific CD4+ T cells. The culture ran for 9 to 11 days, and then CD4+ T cells were isolated. Two doses of either BNT162b2 or mRNA-1273 were given to each participant. Cultures used around 1.8 million PBMC per well, about 10 IU/ml IL-2 and approximately 11 ug/ml peptides. Cultures had half their medium replaced with IL-2 medium on days 3 and 7. The entry originates in a study of vaccination effects on CD4 cells after COVID-19. Produced via immunoSEQ multiplex PCR; TCRdb's table is partial and in-frame only. The sample lists 25,000 to 35,000 clones, less than 75% occurring once. The CDR3 length is 12 residues. Germline V gene data show CDR1 as SGHRS and CDR2 as YFSETQ. Between the trimmed V and J ends, which lost 5 bases and 3 bases, there was a span of 7 bases.

This TCR came from a human donor who received a COVID-19 vaccine. The specimen was CD4+ T cells from PBMCs cultured with HCoV-NL63 spike peptides, collected after COVID-19 vaccination. V is TRBV5-1 and J is TRBJ2-3; D unclear. CDR3 sequence reads: CASRAGTDTQYF. The DNA of the CDR3 is TGCGCCAGCAGGGCCGGGACAGATACGCAGTATTTT.